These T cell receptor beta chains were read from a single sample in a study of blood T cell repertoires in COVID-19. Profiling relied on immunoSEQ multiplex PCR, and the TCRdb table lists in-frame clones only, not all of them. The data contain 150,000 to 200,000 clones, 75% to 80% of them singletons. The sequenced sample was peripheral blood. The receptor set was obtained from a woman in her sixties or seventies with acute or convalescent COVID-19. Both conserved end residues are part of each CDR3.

CDR3: CAWSSGVGYNEQFF; V: TRBV30
CDR3: CSAAQNTEAFF; V: TRBV20-1
CDR3: CASSRSQGNVEAFF; V: TRBV6-5
CDR3: CASSNTPGLVTDTQYF; V: TRBV2
CDR3: CASSLGGEKLAEQYF; V: TRBV7-6
CDR3: CASSWSFSYEQYF; V: TRBV7-9
CDR3: CARRPTGYSNQPQHF; V: TRBV19
CDR3: CASSDVSLSEKLFF; V: TRBV2
CDR3: CASSEALRGVSGYTF; V: TRBV6-1
CDR3: CASSSGTGGRETQYF; V: TRBV27
CDR3: CASSLEVAGPTDTQYF; V: TRBV5-1
CDR3: CASTGVDTGELFF; V: TRBV30
CDR3: CASSQGRGLEKLFF; V: TRBV3-1/TRBV3-2
CDR3: CAWSGQGEVTEAFF; V: TRBV30